This record looks at one T cell receptor (beta chain) sequence and its context. Its antigen is still unknown. Base quality data are lacking; no much larger clone is found one base away. The sample belongs to a study of T cell changes during pregnancy in multiple sclerosis (dated by TCRdb to between 2018 and 2020). Concerning the study at large: The study looked at changes in the T cell repertoire across pregnancy in women with multiple sclerosis.

Libraries were made using the immunoSEQ multiplex PCR assay. As stored in TCRdb, this immuneACCESS dataset retains in-frame rearrangements with V and J assigned. A fraction of the clones does not appear; measured against another copy, unresolved V genes explain less than half of the discrepancy, and the remainder lacks a known reason. For this sample the table gives roughly 49,000 clones, of which 80% to 95% were detected only once. The ten largest clones take up roughly 3.9% of the sample. Per the germline V gene, SNHLY is the CDR1 and FYNNEI is the CDR2. The CDR3 numbers 14 residues from cysteine through phenylalanine. The kept DNA is CDR3 alone, 42 bases in frame from the first base. V has 10 bases trimmed and J has 3 bases trimmed; junction bases matching no gene number 6.

The chain uses TRBV2 and TRBJ2-6; TRBD2 fits 7 bases in the junction. The sequencing used CD8+ T cells from peripheral blood mononuclear cells, collected after pregnancy. This clonotype was obtained from a female donor with multiple sclerosis, enrolled in a pregnancy study. The base sequence is TGTGCCAAGCAACTAGCGTATGGGGCCAACGTCCTGACTTTC. This codes for CAKQLAYGANVLTF.